This passage covers 24 T cell receptor beta chains from one sample sequenced in a study of blood T cell repertoires in COVID-19. TCRdb's table, derived via immunoSEQ multiplex PCR, lists solely in-frame clones and lacks some. Here the sample spans more than 85,000 clones, around 90% being singletons. Sample: peripheral blood. All receptors come from a woman between 50 and 59 years old with COVID-19, enrolled during active disease.

This clone was seen a few times. V usage is TRBV14 and J usage is TRBJ1-1; D not resolved. The CDR3 consists of 13 residues. The V gene lost 3 bases and the J gene lost 1 base, with 6 bases spanning the gap. CDR1 is SGHDN, CDR2 FVKESK, per germline. The CDR3 is CASSQSENTEAFF. Written as DNA, the CDR3 is TGTGCCAGCAGCCAGTCAGAGAACACTGAAGCTTTCTTT.

CDR3 coding DNA: TGCGCCAGCAGCCAATTGCGGGCCTCTGGGAATGAGCAGTTCTTC. Its protein is CASSQLRASGNEQFF. This chain joins TRBV4-3 and TRBJ2-1, with D possibly being TRBD2 (5 bases). The CDR3 extends over 15 amino acids. V was clipped by 2 bases and J by 7 bases, with 15 bases between them. The V gene's germline CDR1 is LGHNA and CDR2 YSLEER.

This clone appeared once. The gene calls are TRBV2 and TRBJ1-6, with D perhaps matching TRBD1 (5 bases). Trimming left V 6 bases short and J 11 bases short, with 11 bases between. CDR3 size: 12 residues. Germline CDR1 SNHLY, CDR2 FYNNEI. CDR3 region: CASRLQAPPLHF. In nucleotides, the CDR3 is TGTGCCAGCAGGCTACAGGCGCCACCCCTCCACTTT.

The chain links TRBV9 to TRBJ2-7; 7 nucleotides agree with TRBD1. The V gene's germline CDR1 is SGDLS and CDR2 YYNGEE. J lost 0 bases, V lost 3 bases, and 6 bases had no gene match. The CDR3 loop spans 15 amino acids. The CDR3 nucleotides are TGTGCCAGCAGCGCCGGGACAGCGAGCTCCTACGAGCAGTACTTC. It yields the protein CASSAGTASSYEQYF.

The chain has TRBV11-1 and TRBJ2-4; 10 bases map to TRBD1. The trim removed 5 bases at V and 8 bases at J, leaving 9 bases unmatched. The CDR3 totals 15 residues. From germline, CDR1 is SGHAT and CDR2 FQDESV (reference sequence). The CDR3 sequence is CASSPAGDRGDIQYF. The CDR3 DNA reads as TGTGCCAGCAGCCCGGCCGGGGACAGGGGTGACATTCAGTACTTC.

This clone was seen a handful of times. V usage is TRBV13 and J usage is TRBJ1-1, with D perhaps TRBD1 (5 bases). CDR3 size: 15 residues. The germline gives CDR1 PRHDT, CDR2 FYEKMQ (reference sequence). Trimming took 5 bases from V and 0 from J, leaving 13 bases between them. The CDR3 region is CASSPPQDLNTEAFF. The CDR3 DNA reads TGTGCCAGCAGCCCCCCACAGGACCTGAACACTGAAGCTTTCTTT. The variable domain in full, with the rest retrieved from reference TRBV13 and TRBJ1-1, is AAGVIQSPRHLIKEKRETATLKCYPIPRHDTVYWYQQGPGQDPQFLISFYEKMQSDKGSIPDRFSAQQFSDYHSELNMSSLELGDSALYFCASSPPQDLNTEAFFGQGTRLTVV.

This chain joins TRBV7-6 and TRBJ2-1; 8 nucleotides align to TRBD1. CDR1 is SGHVS, CDR2 FNYEAQ, per germline. Unmatched junction bases numbered 6, after V lost 1 base and J lost 7 bases. The CDR3 is 15 residues long. This chain's CDR3 is CASSLGAGGANEQFF. Here the CDR3 DNA reads TGTGCCAGCAGCTTAGGGGCAGGGGGCGCGAATGAGCAGTTCTTC.

CDR3 sequence: CASSLATFASGGETYEQYF. The DNA for the CDR3 is TGTGCCAGCAGCTTAGCGACTTTCGCTAGCGGGGGCGAGACCTACGAGCAGTACTTC. V usage is TRBV7-9 and J usage is TRBJ2-7, with 10 bases lining up with TRBD2. The J segment lost 2 bases and the V segment lost 0 bases, leaving 13 bases of the junction unmatched. CDR3 length: 19 amino acids. Germline-derived CDR1 and CDR2 are SEHNR and FQNEAQ (reference sequence).

The CDR3 region is CASRAGGPNTGELFF. CDR3 nucleotide sequence: TGCGCCAGCAGGGCCGGGGGGCCCAACACCGGGGAGCTGTTTTTT. The V and J genes are TRBV5-1 and TRBJ2-2; D is possibly TRBD2 (7 bases). From germline, CDR1 is SGHRS and CDR2 YFSETQ. The CDR3 has 15 amino acids. Trimming stripped 5 bases from V and 2 bases from J, with 13 bases between.

The rearrangement joins TRBV3-1 (or the pseudogene TRBV3-2) to TRBJ2-5, with TRBD2 matching 12 bases. The germline V gene has CDR1 LGHDT and CDR2 YNNKEL (reference sequence). The CDR3 is 16 residues long. J lost 5 bases, V lost 1 base, and 5 bases had no gene match. CDR3 bases: TGTGCCAGCAGCCAAGTTTTTACTAGCGGGGGGGAGACCCAGTACTTC. Encoded protein: CASSQVFTSGGETQYF.

V is TRBV3-1 (or the pseudogene TRBV3-2) and J is TRBJ1-4; 8 bases line up with TRBD1. CDR1 LGHDT and CDR2 YNNKEL come from the germline V gene (reference sequence). The CDR3 consists of 16 residues. Trimming took 1 base from V and 6 from J; bases not matched to a gene: 7. The CDR3 region has the DNA TGTGCCAGCAGCCAAGCGGCGGGGACAGGCTATGAAAAACTGTTTTTT. It encodes CASSQAAGTGYEKLFF.

The rearrangement links TRBV11-2 to TRBJ2-2; 11 bases align to TRBD2. The trim removed 1 base at V and 6 bases at J, leaving 10 bases unmatched. The CDR3 contains 18 residues. Per the germline V gene, CDR1 is SGHAT and CDR2 is FQNNGV. CDR3 protein: CASSLGGTGTSGAGELFF. CDR3 nucleotide sequence: TGTGCCAGCAGCTTAGGGGGAACCGGGACTAGCGGTGCCGGGGAGCTGTTTTTT.

The chain employs TRBV11-1 and TRBJ2-7; tentatively, D is TRBD1 (6 bases). V was pared by 5 bases and J by 6 bases, with 17 bases between. The CDR3 totals 14 residues. Germline CDR1 is SGHAT and CDR2 is FQDESV (reference sequence). This CDR3 is CASSQIRVGGEQYF. In nucleotides, the CDR3 is TGTGCCAGCAGCCAGATCAGGGTAGGGGGCGAGCAGTACTTC.

V is TRBV27 and J is TRBJ2-7; 11 nucleotides line up with TRBD2. Germline loops: CDR1 MNHEY, CDR2 SMNVEV (reference sequence). This CDR3 region has 19 residues. Trimming took 5 bases from V and 1 from J; bases not matched to a gene: 16. The CDR3 DNA reads TGTGCCAGCAGTCTCCTCGGTTATAGCGGGGGGGGAGGGTCCTACGAGCAGTACTTC. Translated, it gives CASSLLGYSGGGGSYEQYF.

CDR3 DNA: TGTGCCAGCAGCTTATCAGGGTCGAGTGGCTACACCTTC. It codes for CASSLSGSSGYTF. The rearrangement uses TRBV11-2 and TRBJ1-2; TRBD1 might be the D (5 bases). The CDR3 has 13 amino acids. Germline V gene sequence: CDR1 SGHAT, CDR2 FQNNGV. Deletions cut 2 bases from V and 7 bases from J, with 11 bases between.

The V and J genes are TRBV6-5 and TRBJ1-1, with TRBD1 as a possible D gene (5 bases). V dropped 0 bases and J dropped 3 bases, with 11 bases sitting between them. The V gene's germline CDR1 is MNHEY and CDR2 SVGAGI. There are 15 residues in the CDR3. Written as DNA, the CDR3 is TGTGCCAGCAGTTACTCACCCGGGGGGGACACTGAAGCTTTCTTT. As protein: CASSYSPGGDTEAFF.

This clone was detected once. This chain links TRBV4-2 with TRBJ2-7, with D possibly TRBD1 on 5 matching bases. The germline V and J ends were trimmed by 6 bases and 5 bases, with 14 bases remaining between them. Germline V gives CDR1 LGHNA, CDR2 YNFKEQ. The CDR3 sequence is 13 residues long. CDR3 amino acids: CASRAPGYNEQYF. As DNA, the CDR3 is TGTGCCAGCAGAGCCCCAGGGTACAACGAGCAGTACTTC.

The chain links TRBV18 to TRBJ2-4; D is possibly TRBD2 (5 bases). Germline V gene lookup returns CDR1 KGHSH and CDR2 LQKENI. V lost 2 bases to trimming and J lost 1 base, with 12 bases between them. The CDR3 loop spans 16 amino acids. The CDR3 is CASSPKDYLAKNIQYF. CDR3 bases: TGTGCCAGCTCACCAAAAGACTACCTGGCCAAAAACATTCAGTACTTC.

The chain is built from TRBV28 and TRBJ1-2, with D possibly matching TRBD1 (5 bases). Per germline, CDR1 MDHEN and CDR2 SYDVKM. The CDR3 consists of 14 residues. V was clipped by 6 bases and J by 4 bases, with 15 bases between them. CDR3 sequence: CASSATVEVYGYTF. The CDR3 DNA reads TGTGCCAGCAGCGCGACAGTGGAAGTCTATGGCTACACCTTC.

This sequence joins TRBV11-3 and TRBJ2-2; D gene unclear. Germline assignment: CDR1 SGHNT and CDR2 YENEEA. Trimming stripped 4 bases from V and 1 base from J, with 7 bases between. The length of the CDR3 is 14 residues. The CDR3 nucleotides read TGTGCCAGCAGCTCCAACGGGAACACCGGGGAGCTGTTTTTT. As protein: CASSSNGNTGELFF.

DNA of the CDR3: TGTGCCAGCAGTCCTACAGGGGACTATGGCTACACCTTC. It yields the protein CASSPTGDYGYTF. The rearrangement links TRBV7-2 to TRBJ1-2, with 7 bases aligning to TRBD1. This CDR3 spans 13 amino acids. V lost 6 bases and J lost 3; bases outside the gene matches: 4. CDR1 is SGHTA, CDR2 FQGNSA, per germline.

V gene TRBV19 combines with J gene TRBJ1-5, with TRBD1 matching over 10 bases. The CDR3 length is 13 residues. J lost 3 bases, V lost 9 bases, and 2 bases had no gene match. Germline V lookup: CDR1 LNHDA, CDR2 SQIVND (reference sequence). The CDR3 reads CASGQGVNQPQHF. The DNA for the CDR3 is TGTGCCAGCGGACAGGGGGTCAATCAGCCCCAGCATTTT.

The rearrangement links TRBV28 to TRBJ1-2; D is undetermined. The CDR3 is 12 amino acids. Trimming shortened V by 8 bases and J by 0 bases, and 7 bases separated the two germline ends. Germline assignment: CDR1 MDHEN and CDR2 SYDVKM. CDR3 in amino acids: CASRTANYGYTF. In nucleotides, the CDR3 is TGTGCCAGCCGCACAGCTAACTATGGCTACACCTTC.

The rearrangement joins TRBV11-1 to TRBJ2-2; tentative D call: TRBD2 (6 bases). CDR3 length: 16 amino acids. Germline CDR1 SGHAT, CDR2 FQDESV (reference sequence). Deletions cut 0 bases from V and 6 bases from J, with 14 bases between. Here the CDR3 DNA reads TGTGCCAGCAGCTTAGCGGCGGCTAGCGTGCCCGGGGAGCTGTTTTTT. Translation gives CASSLAAASVPGELFF.